What follows are 32 T cell receptor beta chains derived from one specimen sequenced in a study of OX40 agonist ivuxolimab in advanced cancers. This table comes from immunoSEQ multiplex PCR, and its TCRdb copy is limited to in-frame clones, with some not included. The table shows fewer than 75,000 clones, with over 80% occurring only once. The sequenced sample was CD4+ or CD8+ T cells sorted from blood, obtained in a trial of the OX40 agonist ivuxolimab. These receptors were obtained from an adult with an advanced solid tumor such as melanoma, head and neck, liver or kidney cancer.

This sequence joins TRBV2 and TRBJ1-4, with a weak D call TRBD1 (6 bases). Looked up from germline, CDR1 is SNHLY and CDR2 is FYNNEI. The CDR3 loop spans 15 amino acids. Trimming took off 4 bases at V and 5 bases at J, with 14 bases between the two ends. CDR3 amino acids: CASSVGGLTNEKLFF. The CDR3 bases are TGTGCCAGCAGTGTAGGGGGGTTAACAAATGAAAAACTGTTTTTT.

This sequence joins TRBV6-6 and TRBJ1-2; tentative D call: TRBD1 (5 bases). V was cut by 6 bases and J by 0 bases, with 17 bases left in between. This CDR3 spans 16 amino acids. Germline V lookup: CDR1 MNHNY, CDR2 SVGAGI (reference sequence). The CDR3 region is CASSRGQFEANYGYTF. CDR3 nucleotides: TGTGCCAGCAGCCGTGGACAATTCGAGGCTAACTATGGCTACACCTTC.

The V call is TRBV6-5, the J call TRBJ1-1; D call uncertain. Looked up from germline, CDR1 is MNHEY and CDR2 is SVGAGI. This CDR3 comprises 14 residues. V lost 3 bases to trimming and J lost 1 base, with 9 bases between them. This CDR3 reads CASSYAVANTEAFF. The DNA of the CDR3 is TGTGCCAGCAGTTATGCTGTGGCGAACACTGAAGCTTTCTTT.

This chain joins TRBV18 and TRBJ2-5, with 7 nucleotides matching TRBD2. V lost 3 bases, J lost 2 bases, and 3 bases stayed unmatched. CDR1 KGHSH and CDR2 LQKENI come from the germline V gene. The CDR3 consists of 14 residues. CDR3 in DNA: TGTGCCAGCTCACCTTCGCGGGGGCAAGAGACCCAGTACTTC. This gives the protein CASSPSRGQETQYF.

This clone was counted once. CDR3 nucleotide sequence: TGCGCCAGCAGCCAAGGAGTAGGGAACTCTGGAAACACCATATATTTT. The encoded protein is CASSQGVGNSGNTIYF. The chain couples TRBV4-1 to TRBJ1-3; D unresolved. CDR1 and CDR2 from the germline V gene are MGHRA and YSYEKL. This CDR3 comprises 16 residues. Trimming took off 1 base at V and 0 bases at J, with 10 bases between the two ends.

This chain uses TRBV10-3 with TRBJ2-1; D may be TRBD1 or TRBD2 (6 bases each). The V and J ends lost 4 bases and 1 base respectively, with 14 bases between them. From germline, CDR1 is ENHRY and CDR2 SYGVKD. This CDR3 spans 16 amino acids. CDR3 protein: CAISASGAGSYNEQFF. The CDR3 DNA sequence: TGTGCCATCAGTGCTTCGGGGGCCGGGTCCTACAATGAGCAGTTCTTC.

The chain uses TRBV9 and TRBJ2-3, with D perhaps TRBD1 or TRBD2 (5 bases each). Between the trimmed V and J ends, which lost 2 bases and 0 bases, there was a span of 10 bases. The CDR3 spans 15 residues. Germline lookup yields CDR1 SGDLS and CDR2 YYNGEE. As DNA, the CDR3 is TGTGCCAGCAGCGTTGGGACGTCTAGCACAGATACGCAGTATTTT. This translates into CASSVGTSSTDTQYF.

The V and J genes are TRBV19 and TRBJ1-5; 8 bases map to TRBD1. The V segment lost 1 base and the J segment 4 bases; nucleotides outside the gene matches: 3. The CDR3 contains 15 residues. CDR1 is LNHDA and CDR2 is SQIVND in the germline V gene (reference sequence). The CDR3 bases are TGTGCCAGTAGTATAGCGACAGGGGATAATCAGCCCCAGCATTTT. Amino acids: CASSIATGDNQPQHF.

The rearrangement uses TRBV19 and TRBJ1-5, with 7 nucleotides matching TRBD1. Germline CDR1 reads LNHDA; CDR2 reads SQIVND (reference sequence). V was clipped by 2 bases and J by 10 bases; unmatched bases: 8. This CDR3 is built from 14 residues. In DNA, the CDR3 is TGTGCCAGTAGTATACGGCAGGGGGATAAACCCCAGCATTTT. Translated: CASSIRQGDKPQHF.

V and J are TRBV18 and TRBJ1-1, with D hard to call. Trimming took off 2 bases at V and 1 base at J, with 5 bases between the two ends. The length of the CDR3 is 13 residues. The V gene's germline CDR1 is KGHSH and CDR2 LQKENI. Here the CDR3 reads CASSPGSNTEAFF. The CDR3, as DNA: TGTGCCAGCTCACCAGGTTCGAACACTGAAGCTTTCTTT.

This chain links TRBV19 with TRBJ1-4; perhaps TRBD1 as D (5 bases). CDR1 and CDR2 from the germline V gene are LNHDA and SQIVND (reference sequence). V was trimmed by 6 bases and J by 7 bases, leaving 18 bases between them. CDR3 length: 15 residues. The CDR3 DNA sequence: TGTGCCAGTAGGGCCACCTCCCTCGGGGCTGAAAAACTGTTTTTT. This sequence encodes CASRATSLGAEKLFF. Full variable domain (rest looked up from reference TRBV19 and TRBJ1-4): DGGITQSPKYLFRKEGQNVTLSCEQNLNHDAMYWYRQDPGQGLRLIYYSQIVNDFQKGDIAEGYSVSREKKESFPLTVTSAQKNPTAFYLCASRATSLGAEKLFFGSGTQLSVL.

This chain uses TRBV14 with TRBJ1-4; a possible D gene is TRBD1 (5 bases). Germline loops: CDR1 SGHDN, CDR2 FVKESK. V lost 5 bases, J lost 5 bases, and 15 bases lay in between. The CDR3 runs 15 residues. CDR3 sequence reads: CASSYYGTENEKLFF. The CDR3 nucleotides are TGTGCCAGCAGCTACTACGGGACGGAAAATGAAAAACTGTTTTTT.

The chain joins TRBV27 to TRBJ2-3; D is undetermined. Trimming pared 5 bases from V and 1 base from J, leaving 13 bases between. Germline CDR1 is MNHEY and CDR2 is SMNVEV (reference sequence). The CDR3 is 15 amino acids. Here the CDR3 reads CASSAPRQGTDTQYF. DNA of the CDR3: TGTGCCAGCAGTGCCCCCCGGCAGGGCACAGATACGCAGTATTTT.

The chain links TRBV2 to TRBJ2-1; unclear D gene. Per the germline V gene, CDR1 is SNHLY and CDR2 is FYNNEI. This CDR3 is built from 10 residues. V lost 4 bases and J 8 bases, leaving 3 bases between the germline ends. The CDR3 loop reads CASSAYEQFF. The CDR3 nucleotides read TGTGCCAGCAGTGCGTATGAGCAGTTCTTC.

The rearrangement uses TRBV28 and TRBJ2-7; the D is unclear. The CDR3 has 11 residues. The germline gives CDR1 MDHEN, CDR2 SYDVKM. The germline V and J ends were trimmed by 6 bases and 4 bases, with 7 bases remaining between them. The CDR3 DNA reads TGTGCCAGCAGCACCATTTACGAGCAGTACTTC. This translates into CASSTIYEQYF.

The CDR3 spells CASSLYGLHYEQYF. The CDR3 region has the DNA TGTGCCAGCTCACTTTACGGGTTACACTACGAGCAGTACTTC. The rearrangement links TRBV18 to TRBJ2-7; D remains ambiguous. This CDR3 has 14 residues. Germline V gene sequence: CDR1 KGHSH, CDR2 LQKENI. The V and J ends lost 4 bases and 3 bases respectively, with 13 bases between them.

V usage is TRBV28 and J usage is TRBJ2-5; 12 bases agree with TRBD2. CDR1 and CDR2 from the germline V gene are MDHEN and SYDVKM. Trimming at V came to 5 bases and at J to 5 bases, leaving 6 bases not matched to a gene. The length of the CDR3 is 15 residues. The CDR3 loop reads CASSAQTSGRETQYF. The CDR3 nucleotides are TGTGCCAGCAGTGCGCAAACTAGCGGGAGGGAGACCCAGTACTTC. The whole variable domain, filled in from reference TRBV28 and TRBJ2-5, reads DVKVTQSSRYLVKRTGEKVFLECVQDMDHENMFWYRQDPGLGLRLIYFSYDVKMKEKGDIPEGYSVSREKKERFSLILESASTNQTSMYLCASSAQTSGRETQYFGPGTRLLVL.

The rearrangement links TRBV29-1 to TRBJ2-1; TRBD2 matches 13 bases. V trimming: 3 bases; J trimming: 1 base; junction bases outside the gene matches: 0. The CDR3 is 15 residues long. Germline CDR1 and CDR2: SQVTM and ANQGSEA. The CDR3 DNA follows: TGCAGCGTTGAGACTAGCGGGAGGTCCTACAATGAGCAGTTCTTC. Protein product: CSVETSGRSYNEQFF.

The genes are TRBV5-1 and TRBJ2-1; D possibly corresponds to TRBD1 (6 bases). Germline-derived CDR1 and CDR2 are SGHRS and YFSETQ. V shed 4 bases and J shed 8 bases, with 10 bases lying between them. The CDR3 totals 12 residues. The CDR3: CASSLYRDEQFF. The CDR3, as DNA: TGCGCCAGCAGCCTGTACAGGGATGAGCAGTTCTTC.

The rearrangement links TRBV28 to TRBJ2-7, with D possibly TRBD1 on 5 matching bases. Germline V gene data show CDR1 as MDHEN and CDR2 as SYDVKM. V was cut by 2 bases and J by 2 bases, with 13 bases left in between. This CDR3 is 15 amino acids long. The CDR3 loop is CASSLGQVMPYEQYF. The CDR3 nucleotides are TGTGCCAGCAGTTTAGGACAAGTAATGCCCTACGAGCAGTACTTC.

This rearrangement joins TRBV7-3 to TRBJ2-5; tentatively, D is TRBD1 (5 bases). Germline-derived CDR1 and CDR2 are SGHTA and FQGTGA. The CDR3 is made up of 14 amino acids. Trimming left V 5 bases short and J 5 bases short, with 15 bases between. CDR3 nucleotide sequence: TGTGCCAGCAGCCAAGGACACTCCTCGGAGACCCAGTACTTC. This encodes CASSQGHSSETQYF.

This chain joins TRBV7-2 and TRBJ2-3; D might be TRBD2 (6 bases). Trimming took off 1 base at V and 3 bases at J, with 8 bases between the two ends. Germline V lookup: CDR1 SGHTA, CDR2 FQGNSA. The CDR3 spans 14 residues. CDR3 in amino acids: CASSLGLVTDTQYF. Written as DNA, the CDR3 is TGTGCCAGCAGCTTAGGACTAGTAACAGATACGCAGTATTTT. The variable domain in full, with the rest retrieved from reference TRBV7-2 and TRBJ2-3, is GAGVSQSPSNKVTEKGKDVELRCDPISGHTALYWYRQSLGQGLEFLIYFQGNSAPDKSGLPSDRFSAERTGGSVSTLTIQRTQQEDSAVYLCASSLGLVTDTQYFGPGTRLTVL.

The rearrangement links TRBV7-2 to TRBJ2-5, with D possibly called TRBD1 or TRBD2 (5 bases each). V lost 2 bases to trimming and J lost 5 bases, with 12 bases between them. Germline lookup yields CDR1 SGHTA and CDR2 FQGNSA. This CDR3 has 14 residues. CDR3 in DNA: TGTGCCAGCAGCTTATCGGGGCAAGGGGAGACCCAGTACTTC. Translated, it gives CASSLSGQGETQYF. The full variable domain, with the rest looked up from reference TRBV7-2 and TRBJ2-5, is GAGVSQSPSNKVTEKGKDVELRCDPISGHTALYWYRQSLGQGLEFLIYFQGNSAPDKSGLPSDRFSAERTGGSVSTLTIQRTQQEDSAVYLCASSLSGQGETQYFGPGTRLLVL.

This clone was recorded only once. DNA of the CDR3: TGTGCCAGCAGCTTCGGACAGGGGATGTTTGGCTACACCTTC. Translation gives CASSFGQGMFGYTF. The chain links TRBV5-6 to TRBJ1-2; 9 bases line up with TRBD1. V was clipped by 2 bases and J by 7 bases; unmatched bases: 6. The CDR3 runs to 14 residues. Germline CDR1 SGHDT, CDR2 YYEEEE.

This CDR3 is CSVEIAGNYEQYF. CDR3 bases: TGCAGCGTTGAAATCGCGGGGAACTACGAGCAGTACTTC. The J gene is TRBJ2-5, the V gene TRBV29-1, with a possible D match to TRBD2 (6 bases). The closer fit of TRBJ2-7 to the DNA end suggests the J call may be wrong. CDR1 is SQVTM, CDR2 ANQGSEA, per germline. CDR3 length equals 13 residues.

The rearrangement uses TRBV7-9 and TRBJ1-1, with D uncertain. The germline V gene has CDR1 SEHNR and CDR2 FQNEAQ (reference sequence). V shed 2 bases and J shed 7 bases, with 8 bases lying between them. The CDR3 is 12 residues long. The CDR3 loop reads CASSLTGIEAFF. In nucleotides, the CDR3 is TGTGCCAGCAGCTTAACCGGGATTGAAGCTTTCTTT.

The chain uses TRBV11-2 and TRBJ2-1, with TRBD2 matching 9 bases. Germline CDR1 is SGHAT and CDR2 is FQNNGV. With 1 base clipped from V and 3 bases from J, the junction kept 4 bases outside the gene matches. The CDR3 extends over 16 amino acids. In DNA form, the CDR3 reads TGTGCCAGCAGCTTAGTAACGCGGGAGGGCTACAATGAGCAGTTCTTC. Residues: CASSLVTREGYNEQFF.

The gene calls are TRBV6-5 and TRBJ1-1; TRBD1 might be the D (6 bases). This CDR3 is 14 amino acids long. Trimming stripped 2 bases from V and 6 bases from J, with 13 bases between. Germline V gene lookup returns CDR1 MNHEY and CDR2 SVGAGI. Here the CDR3 DNA reads TGTGCCAGCAGTTACGAGAGGGGGACCCCTGAAGCTTTCTTT. This translates into CASSYERGTPEAFF.

The rearrangement uses TRBV9 and TRBJ2-7; 14 positions match TRBD2. Trimming removed 3 bases from V and 2 bases from J; junction bases left unmatched: 4. This CDR3 comprises 16 residues. Germline V lookup: CDR1 SGDLS, CDR2 YYNGEE. The CDR3 nucleotides read TGTGCCAGCAGCGAGGGACTAGCGGGGGCGACCTACGAGCAGTACTTC. It yields the protein CASSEGLAGATYEQYF.

V gene TRBV18 combines with J gene TRBJ2-1; 8 bases map to TRBD2. Trimming at V came to 6 bases and at J to 0 bases, leaving 1 base not matched to a gene. Germline V gives CDR1 KGHSH, CDR2 LQKENI. The CDR3 is 14 amino acids. In nucleotides, the CDR3 is TGTGCCAGCTCCGGGACTAGCTCCTACAATGAGCAGTTCTTC. Its translation is CASSGTSSYNEQFF.

The gene calls are TRBV27 and TRBJ2-1; TRBD2 matches at 11 bases. Germline V gene sequence: CDR1 MNHEY, CDR2 SMNVEV (reference sequence). The CDR3 sequence is 16 residues long. Unmatched junction bases numbered 4, after V lost 5 bases and J lost 1 base. DNA for the CDR3: TGTGCCAGCAGTACTAGCGGGGGTAGGTCCTACAATGAGCAGTTCTTC. This codes for CASSTSGGRSYNEQFF.

The chain combines TRBV28 with TRBJ1-1; 9 bases map to TRBD1. The CDR3 runs to 15 residues. Germline lookup yields CDR1 MDHEN and CDR2 SYDVKM. Trimming at V came to 7 bases and at J to 0 bases, leaving 6 bases not matched to a gene. The CDR3 coding sequence is TGTGCCAGCACCAGGACAGGGGAGATGAACACTGAAGCTTTCTTT. Residues: CASTRTGEMNTEAFF.